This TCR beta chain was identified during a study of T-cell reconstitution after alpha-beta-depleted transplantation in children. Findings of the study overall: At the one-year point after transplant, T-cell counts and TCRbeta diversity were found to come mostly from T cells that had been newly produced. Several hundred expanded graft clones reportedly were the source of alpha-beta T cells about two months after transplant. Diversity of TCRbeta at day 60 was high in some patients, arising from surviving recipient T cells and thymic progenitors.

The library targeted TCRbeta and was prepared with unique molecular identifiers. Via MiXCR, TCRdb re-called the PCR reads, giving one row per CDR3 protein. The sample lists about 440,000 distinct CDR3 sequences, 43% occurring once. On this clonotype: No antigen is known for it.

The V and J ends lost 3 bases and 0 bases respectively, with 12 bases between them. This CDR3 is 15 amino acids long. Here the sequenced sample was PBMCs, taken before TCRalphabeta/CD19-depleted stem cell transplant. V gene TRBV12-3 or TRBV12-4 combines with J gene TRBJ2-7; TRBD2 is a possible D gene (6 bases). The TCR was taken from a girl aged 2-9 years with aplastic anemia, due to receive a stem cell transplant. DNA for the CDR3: TGTGCCAGCAGTTTTGAGGACGGGAGCTCCTACGAGCAGTACTTC. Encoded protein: CASSFEDGSSYEQYF.